Below are 6 T cell receptor beta chains sequenced from a single sample in a study of blood T cell repertoires in COVID-19. Assay used: immunoSEQ multiplex PCR; TCRdb lists only in-frame clones, some missing. The data hold 75,000 or so clones, with 82% observed a single time. Material: peripheral blood. These receptors were collected from a man in his sixties with acute or convalescent COVID-19.

This chain uses TRBV2 with TRBJ1-5, with 9 bases that match TRBD1. The CDR3 spans 13 residues. Trimming cost V 5 bases and J 7 bases; bases outside gene matches: 3. Germline CDR1 reads SNHLY; CDR2 reads FYNNEI. CDR3 sequence: CASSRDREQPQHF. The CDR3 nucleotides read TGTGCCAGCAGTAGGGACAGGGAGCAGCCCCAGCATTTT. The full variable domain, rest sourced from reference TRBV2 and TRBJ1-5, is EPEVTQTPSHQVTQMGQEVILRCVPISNHLYFYWYRQILGQKVEFLVSFYNNEISEKSEIFDDQFSVERPDGSNFTLKIRSTKLEDSAMYFCASSRDREQPQHFGDGTRLSIL.

V and J are TRBV5-1 and TRBJ2-5; TRBD2 is a possible D gene (5 bases). V dropped 4 bases and J dropped 4 bases, with 14 bases sitting between them. This CDR3 region has 14 residues. CDR1 and CDR2 (germline): SGHRS, YFSETQ. Here the CDR3 reads CASSRPDSVETQYF. In DNA, the CDR3 is TGCGCCAGCAGCCGACCGGACTCGGTAGAGACCCAGTACTTC. Variable domain in full (rest from reference TRBV5-1 and TRBJ2-5): KAGVTQTPRYLIKTRGQQVTLSCSPISGHRSVSWYQQTPGQGLQFLFEYFSETQRNKGNFPGRFSGRQFSNSRSEMNVSTLELGDSALYLCASSRPDSVETQYFGPGTRLLVL.

The V call is TRBV30, the J call TRBJ1-5, with a possible D match to TRBD1 (6 bases). The CDR3 runs to 14 residues. Germline assignment: CDR1 GTSNPN and CDR2 SVGIG (reference sequence). Trimming took off 2 bases at V and 3 bases at J, with 11 bases between the two ends. The CDR3 bases are TGTGCCTGGAGTCGAACAGGGAACAATCAGCCCCAGCATTTT. Protein product: CAWSRTGNNQPQHF. The variable domain in full, with the rest retrieved from reference TRBV30 and TRBJ1-5, is SQTIHQWPATLVQPVGSPLSLECTVEGTSNPNLYWYRQAAGRGLQLLFYSVGIGQISSEVPQNLSASRPQDRQFILSSKKLLLSDSGFYLCAWSRTGNNQPQHFGDGTRLSIL.

The chain has TRBV6-4 and TRBJ2-3; D might be TRBD2 (6 bases). Germline lookup yields CDR1 MRHNA and CDR2 SNTAGT. This CDR3 contains 17 residues. Trimming removed 3 bases at V and 1 base at J, with 17 bases between. CDR3 DNA sequence: TGTGCCAGCAGTGAGAAGTGGAAGCGGGCTGGCACAGATACGCAGTATTTT. Protein: CASSEKWKRAGTDTQYF.

This chain joins TRBV28 and TRBJ1-2; D perhaps matches TRBD1 (6 bases). Trimming took 5 bases from V and 8 from J, leaving 15 bases between them. The CDR3 totals 13 residues. Germline CDR1 and CDR2: MDHEN and SYDVKM. This CDR3 is CASSGTQRGGYTF. In DNA, the CDR3 is TGTGCCAGCAGTGGGACGCAAAGGGGGGGCTACACCTTC.

The gene calls are TRBV27 and TRBJ2-1, with 11 positions matching TRBD2. CDR1 and CDR2 (germline): MNHEY, SMNVEV (reference sequence). The junction had 10 bases not matched to a gene; V was cut back by 5 bases and J by 4 bases. The CDR3 length is 17 residues. In nucleotides, the CDR3 is TGTGCCAGCAGTACCCCTAGACTAGCGGGAACGTACAATGAGCAGTTCTTC. Protein: CASSTPRLAGTYNEQFF.